Each of the 10 T cell receptor beta chains below was sequenced from the same sample in a study of T cell responses to AZD1222 COVID-19 vaccine. TCRdb's copy holds only in-frame clones and misses some; the assay was immunoSEQ multiplex PCR. The top ten clones hold about 3% of a sample with roughly 95,000 clones, around 89% of them seen once. The sample in question was peripheral blood, obtained on day 0 of AZD1222 vaccination. The origin of the receptors is an adult in good health.

The V and J genes are TRBV10-3 and TRBJ2-7, with a possible D match to TRBD1 (6 bases). There are 14 residues in the CDR3. Trimming stripped 4 bases from V and 3 bases from J, with 13 bases between. Germline lookup yields CDR1 ENHRY and CDR2 SYGVKD. This CDR3 is CAISVTGSYYEQYF. The CDR3 DNA follows: TGTGCCATCAGTGTAACAGGGAGTTACTACGAGCAGTACTTC.

This chain connects TRBV4-1 to TRBJ1-3, with 8 bases that match TRBD1. J lost 0 bases, V lost 11 bases, and 9 bases had no gene match. CDR3 length: 15 amino acids. Germline CDR1 reads MGHRA; CDR2 reads YSYEKL. Here the CDR3 DNA reads TGCGCCGCCCGGGACAGGACAAACTCTGGAAACACCATATATTTT. It encodes CAARDRTNSGNTIYF.

As regards this clone: One end of the junction is discordant with germline, which a read error may explain. The CDR3 loop is CASRLGELASTYNEQFF. The CDR3 DNA reads TGTGCCAGCAGGTTAGGAGAGCTAGCGTCTACCTACAATGAGCAGTTCTTC. The rearrangement links TRBV7-2 to TRBJ2-1; TRBD2 is a possible D gene (6 bases). Germline CDR1 SGHTA, CDR2 FQGNSA. This CDR3 is built from 17 residues.

In this sample, this clone turned up a few times. The chain links TRBV5-5 to TRBJ2-1; no definite D call. The CDR3 runs to 13 residues. Trimming took off 0 bases at V and 3 bases at J, with 4 bases between the two ends. CDR1 is SGHKS, CDR2 YYEKEE, per germline (reference sequence). The CDR3 protein is CASSLALYNEQFF. CDR3 in DNA: TGTGCCAGCAGCTTGGCTCTCTACAATGAGCAGTTCTTC.

This clone was observed a few times. The CDR3 DNA reads as TGTGCCAGCAGTATAACAGGGTTTCTCAACTATGGCTACACCTTC. Translated, it gives CASSITGFLNYGYTF. The chain carries TRBV28 and TRBJ1-2; D is perhaps TRBD1 (6 bases). The CDR3 runs 15 residues. The germline CDR1 and CDR2 sequences are MDHEN and SYDVKM. Trimming stripped 5 bases from V and 2 bases from J, with 15 bases between.

This chain connects TRBV6-5 to TRBJ1-2; 9 nucleotides align to TRBD1. Germline CDR1 reads MNHEY; CDR2 reads SVGAGI. Losses at the gene ends were 10 bases for V and 3 bases for J; bases not matched to a gene: 6. This CDR3 spans 13 amino acids. The DNA of the CDR3 is TGTGCCACCAGGACAGGGGCGGACTATGGCTACACCTTC. Its protein product is CATRTGADYGYTF.

This clone is a singleton in its sample. The V gene is TRBV7-3, the J gene TRBJ2-1; D gene ambiguous. V was pared by 2 bases and J by 7 bases, with 6 bases between. Germline V gene data show CDR1 as SGHTA and CDR2 as FQGTGA. The CDR3 spans 12 residues. The CDR3 region is CASSLVSNEQFF. The CDR3 coding sequence is TGTGCCAGCAGCTTAGTCTCTAATGAGCAGTTCTTC.

This chain joins TRBV28 and TRBJ1-2; D might be TRBD1 (5 bases). The germline gives CDR1 MDHEN, CDR2 SYDVKM. CDR3 length: 13 amino acids. The V and J ends lost 6 bases and 8 bases respectively, with 16 bases between them. In DNA form, the CDR3 reads TGTGCCAGCAGCCCCCGACCGGGGCAAGGCTACACCTTC. Protein: CASSPRPGQGYTF.

V is TRBV7-2 and J is TRBJ2-1; 7 bases match TRBD2. CDR1 is SGHTA, CDR2 FQGNSA, per germline. This CDR3 comprises 15 residues. J gave up 3 bases and V 5 bases, and 7 bases lay outside the gene matches. The DNA of the CDR3 is TGTGCCAGCAGCCCCCGGGAGGCCCGCTACAATGAGCAGTTCTTC. This translates into CASSPREARYNEQFF.

The rearrangement uses TRBV7-9 and TRBJ2-5; no reliable D call. V was cut by 5 bases and J by 4 bases, with 11 bases left in between. Germline loops: CDR1 SEHNR, CDR2 FQNEAQ (reference sequence). The CDR3 spans 13 residues. DNA of the CDR3: TGTGCCAGCAGCGGAAAGGGTGGAGAGACCCAGTACTTC. It is translated as CASSGKGGETQYF.